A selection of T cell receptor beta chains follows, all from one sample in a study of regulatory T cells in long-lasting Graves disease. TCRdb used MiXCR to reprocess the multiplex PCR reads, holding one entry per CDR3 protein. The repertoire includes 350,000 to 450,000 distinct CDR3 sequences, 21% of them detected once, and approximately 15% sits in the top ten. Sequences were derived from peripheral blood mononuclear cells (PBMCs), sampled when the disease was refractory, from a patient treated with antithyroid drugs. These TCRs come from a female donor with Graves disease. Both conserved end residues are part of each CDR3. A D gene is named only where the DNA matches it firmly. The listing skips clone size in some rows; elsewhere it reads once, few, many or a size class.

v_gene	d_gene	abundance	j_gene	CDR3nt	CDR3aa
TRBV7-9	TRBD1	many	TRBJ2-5	TGTGCCAGCAGCTTAGCCCCCCCGGCTGACAGGGAAGAGACCCAGTACTTC	CASSLAPPADREETQYF
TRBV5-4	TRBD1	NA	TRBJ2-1	TGTGCCAGCAGTACAGGGGGTAACTCCTACAATGAGCAGTTCTTC	CASSTGGNSYNEQFF
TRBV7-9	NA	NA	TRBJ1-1	TGTGCCAGCAGCCCGTACCAGGGGTCCACTGAAGCTTTCTTT	CASSPYQGSTEAFF
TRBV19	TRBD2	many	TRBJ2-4	TGTGCCAGTGCCTTGTCGGGAGGGGAGGGAAACATTCAGTACTTC	CASALSGGEGNIQYF
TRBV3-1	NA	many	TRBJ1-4	TGTGCCAGCAGCCACGGATCGGAGGGTATGAACCGGGAAAAACTGTTTTTT	CASSHGSEGMNREKLFF
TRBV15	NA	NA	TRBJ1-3	TGTGCCACCAACATCCGACGGCGAACCTCTGGAAACACCATATATTTT	CATNIRRRTSGNTIYF
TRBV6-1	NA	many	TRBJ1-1	TGTGCCAGCAGTACGAACGCGAACACTGAAGCTTTCTTT	CASSTNANTEAFF
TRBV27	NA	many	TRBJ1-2	TGTGCCAGCAGTTGGACCCGTGAGGCAGGCCTTAACTATGGCTACACCTTC	CASSWTREAGLNYGYTF
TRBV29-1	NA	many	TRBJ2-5	TGCAGCGTAAGCCCGGGAAAAGAGACCCAGTACTTC	CSVSPGKETQYF
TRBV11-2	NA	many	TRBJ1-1	TGTGCCAGCAGCTTAGCCAGCCCCTGGGAAGCTTTCTTT	CASSLASPWEAFF
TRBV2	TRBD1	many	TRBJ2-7	TGTGCCAGCACCGAGGGGACAGGGGGCTACGAGCAGTACTTC	CASTEGTGGYEQYF
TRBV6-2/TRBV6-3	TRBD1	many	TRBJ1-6	TGTGCCAGCAGCTTCCGGGACAGCAATTCACCCCTCCACTTT	CASSFRDSNSPLHF
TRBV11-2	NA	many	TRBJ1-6	TGTGCCAGCAGCCTGACTGTCCTCTCCTATAATTCACCCCTCCACTTT	CASSLTVLSYNSPLHF
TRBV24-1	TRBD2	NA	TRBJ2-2	TGTGCCACCAGTGATCAAGCGGGAGCTGCGAACACCGGGGAGCTGTTTTTT	CATSDQAGAANTGELFF
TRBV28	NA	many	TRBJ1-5	TGTGCCAGCAGTTTATACGCCCCTTCGGAGCCCCAGCATTTT	CASSLYAPSEPQHF
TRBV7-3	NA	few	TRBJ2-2	TGTGCCAGCAGCCCTTCTAGCGCCTCTCGGTCACGGGAGCTGTTTTTT	CASSPSSASRSRELFF
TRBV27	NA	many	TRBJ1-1	TGTGCCAGCAACCCCCGGGGGGGGGAAGCTTTCTTT	CASNPRGGEAFF